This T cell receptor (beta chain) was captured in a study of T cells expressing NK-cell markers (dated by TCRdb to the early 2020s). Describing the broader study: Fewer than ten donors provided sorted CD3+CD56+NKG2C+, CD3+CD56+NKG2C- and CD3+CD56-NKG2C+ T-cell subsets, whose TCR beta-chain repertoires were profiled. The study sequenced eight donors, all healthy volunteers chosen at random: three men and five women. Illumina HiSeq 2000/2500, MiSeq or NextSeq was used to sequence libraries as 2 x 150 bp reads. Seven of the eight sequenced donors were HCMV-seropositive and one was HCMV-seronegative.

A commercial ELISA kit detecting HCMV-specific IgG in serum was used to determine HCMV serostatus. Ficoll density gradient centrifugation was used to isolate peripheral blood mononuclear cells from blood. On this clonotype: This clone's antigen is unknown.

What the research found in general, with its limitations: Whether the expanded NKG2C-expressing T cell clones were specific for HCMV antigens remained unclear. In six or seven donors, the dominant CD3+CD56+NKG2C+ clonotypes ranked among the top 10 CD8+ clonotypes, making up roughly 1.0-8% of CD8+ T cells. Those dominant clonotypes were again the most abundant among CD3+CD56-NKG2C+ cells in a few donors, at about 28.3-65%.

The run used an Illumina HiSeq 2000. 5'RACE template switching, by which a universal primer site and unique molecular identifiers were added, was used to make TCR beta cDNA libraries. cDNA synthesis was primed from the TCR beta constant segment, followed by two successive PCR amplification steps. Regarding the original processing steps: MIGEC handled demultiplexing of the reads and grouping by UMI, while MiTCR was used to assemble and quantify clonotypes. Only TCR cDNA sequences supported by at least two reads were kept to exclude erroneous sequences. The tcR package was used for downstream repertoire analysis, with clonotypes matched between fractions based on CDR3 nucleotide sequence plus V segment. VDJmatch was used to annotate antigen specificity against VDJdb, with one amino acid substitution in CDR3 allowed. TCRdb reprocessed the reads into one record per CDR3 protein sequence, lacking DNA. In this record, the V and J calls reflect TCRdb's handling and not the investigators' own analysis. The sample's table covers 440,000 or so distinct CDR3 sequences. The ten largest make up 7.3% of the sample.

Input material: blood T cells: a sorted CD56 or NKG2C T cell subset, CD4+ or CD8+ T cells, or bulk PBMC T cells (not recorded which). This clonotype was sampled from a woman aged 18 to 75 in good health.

The CDR3 corresponds to CASSALAGTDTQYF. This chain is built from TRBV10-1 and TRBJ2-3; without DNA, the TCRdb call of TRBD2 cannot be checked. CDR1 and CDR2, looked up from the germline V gene (reference sequence), are WNHNN and SYGVQD. The CDR3 measures 14 amino acids from cysteine to phenylalanine. The DNA is unrecorded.